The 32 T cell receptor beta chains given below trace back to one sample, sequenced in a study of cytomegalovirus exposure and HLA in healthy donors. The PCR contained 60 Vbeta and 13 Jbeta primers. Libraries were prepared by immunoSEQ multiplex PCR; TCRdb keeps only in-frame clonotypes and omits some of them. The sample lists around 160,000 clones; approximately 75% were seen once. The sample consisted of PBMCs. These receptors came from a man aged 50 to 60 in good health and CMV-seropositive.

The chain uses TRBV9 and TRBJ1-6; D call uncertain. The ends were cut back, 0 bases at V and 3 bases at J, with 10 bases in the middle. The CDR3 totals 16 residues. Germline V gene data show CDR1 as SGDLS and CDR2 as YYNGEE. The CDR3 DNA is TGTGCCAGCAGCGTAGCCCCCACTGACTATAATTCACCCCTCCACTTT. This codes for CASSVAPTDYNSPLHF. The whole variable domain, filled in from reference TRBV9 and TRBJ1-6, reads DSGVTQTPKHLITATGQRVTLRCSPRSGDLSVYWYQQSLDQGLQFLIQYYNGEERAKGNILERFSAQQFPDLHSELNLSSLELGDSALYFCASSVAPTDYNSPLHFGNGTRLTVT.

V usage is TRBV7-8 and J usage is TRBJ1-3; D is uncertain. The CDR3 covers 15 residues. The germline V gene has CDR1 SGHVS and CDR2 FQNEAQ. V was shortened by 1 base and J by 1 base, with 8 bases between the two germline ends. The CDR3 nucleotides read TGTGCCAGCAGCTTAGGTCCAGAATCTGGAAACACCATATATTTT. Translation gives CASSLGPESGNTIYF. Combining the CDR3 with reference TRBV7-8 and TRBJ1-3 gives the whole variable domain GAGVSQSPRYKVAKRGQDVALRCDPISGHVSLFWYQQALGQGPEFLTYFQNEAQLDKSGLPSDRFFAERPEGSVSTLKIQRTQQEDSAVYLCASSLGPESGNTIYFGEGSWLTVV.

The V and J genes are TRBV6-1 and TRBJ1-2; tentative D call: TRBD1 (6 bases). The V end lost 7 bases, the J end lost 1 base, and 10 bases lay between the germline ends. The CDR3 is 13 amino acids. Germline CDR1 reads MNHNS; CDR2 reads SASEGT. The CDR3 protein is CASKRDINYGYTF. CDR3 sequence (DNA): TGTGCCAGCAAGAGGGACATTAACTATGGCTACACCTTC.

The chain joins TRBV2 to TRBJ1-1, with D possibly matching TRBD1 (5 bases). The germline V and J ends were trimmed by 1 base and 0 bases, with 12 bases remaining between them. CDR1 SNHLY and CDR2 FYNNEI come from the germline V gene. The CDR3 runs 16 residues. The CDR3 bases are TGTGCCAGCAGTGAAGAATGGGGGGGTATGAACACTGAAGCTTTCTTT. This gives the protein CASSEEWGGMNTEAFF.

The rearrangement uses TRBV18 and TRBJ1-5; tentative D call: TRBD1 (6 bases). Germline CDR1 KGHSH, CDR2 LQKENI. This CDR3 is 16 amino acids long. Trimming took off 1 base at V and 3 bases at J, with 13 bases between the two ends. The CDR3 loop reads CASSPRHQGPNQPQHF. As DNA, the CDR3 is TGTGCCAGCTCACCACGTCACCAGGGGCCCAATCAGCCCCAGCATTTT.

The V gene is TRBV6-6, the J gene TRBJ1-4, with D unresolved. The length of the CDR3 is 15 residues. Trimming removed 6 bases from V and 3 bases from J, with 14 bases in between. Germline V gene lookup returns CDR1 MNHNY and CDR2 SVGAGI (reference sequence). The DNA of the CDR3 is TGTGCCAGCAGGGGAGCGGCGGGAGCTAATGAAAAACTGTTTTTT. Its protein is CASRGAAGANEKLFF.

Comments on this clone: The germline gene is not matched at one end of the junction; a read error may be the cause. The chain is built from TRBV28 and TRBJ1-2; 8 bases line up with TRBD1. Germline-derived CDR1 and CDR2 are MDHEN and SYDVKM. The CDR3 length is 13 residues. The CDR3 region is CASSRTGYGGYTF. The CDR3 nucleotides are TGTGCTAGCAGCCGGACAGGGTATGGTGGCTACACCTTC.

For the CDR3, the DNA is TGCGCCAGCAGCCAGCTAGCGGGGGCGCACACCGGGGAGCTGTTTTTT. It is translated as CASSQLAGAHTGELFF. V is TRBV4-3 and J is TRBJ2-2, with 10 positions matching TRBD2. V shed 3 bases and J 3 bases; nucleotides not matched to a gene: 4. The germline V gene encodes CDR1 LGHNA and CDR2 YSLEER. The CDR3 totals 16 residues.

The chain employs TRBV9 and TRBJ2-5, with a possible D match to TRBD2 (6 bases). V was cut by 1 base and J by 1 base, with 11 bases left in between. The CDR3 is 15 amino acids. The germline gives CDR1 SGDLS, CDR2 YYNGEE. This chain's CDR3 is CASSVSGGFQETQYF. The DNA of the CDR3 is TGTGCCAGCAGCGTATCCGGGGGATTCCAAGAGACCCAGTACTTC.

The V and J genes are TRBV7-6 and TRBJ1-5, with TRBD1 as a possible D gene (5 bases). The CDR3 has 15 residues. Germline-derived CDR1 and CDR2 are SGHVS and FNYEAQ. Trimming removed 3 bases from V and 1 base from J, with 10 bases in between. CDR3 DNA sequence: TGTGCCAGCAGCTTTAGGGAGGGGAGCAATCAGCCCCAGCATTTT. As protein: CASSFREGSNQPQHF.

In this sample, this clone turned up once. The CDR3 sequence: CASSSILSGGWNEQFF. DNA of the CDR3: TGTGCCAGCAGCTCCATCCTCAGCGGGGGGTGGAATGAGCAGTTCTTC. The rearrangement links TRBV7-9 to TRBJ2-1; 9 positions match TRBD2. CDR1 is SEHNR and CDR2 is FQNEAQ in the germline V gene (reference sequence). Trimming took 4 bases from V and 7 from J; bases not matched to a gene: 11. The CDR3 sequence is 16 residues long.

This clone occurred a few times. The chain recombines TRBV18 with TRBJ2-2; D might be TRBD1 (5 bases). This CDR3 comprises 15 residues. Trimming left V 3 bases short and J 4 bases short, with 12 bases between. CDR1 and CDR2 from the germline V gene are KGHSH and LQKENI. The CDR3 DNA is TGTGCCAGCTCACCGGTCACAGGTGGCACCGGGGAGCTGTTTTTT. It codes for CASSPVTGGTGELFF.

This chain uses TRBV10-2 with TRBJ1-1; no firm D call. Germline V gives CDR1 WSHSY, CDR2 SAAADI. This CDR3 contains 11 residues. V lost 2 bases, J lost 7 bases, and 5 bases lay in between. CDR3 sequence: CASSEHGEAFF. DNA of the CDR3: TGCGCCAGCAGTGAGCACGGTGAAGCTTTCTTT.

CDR3 amino acids: CASRHYPGLEQYF. In nucleotides, the CDR3 is TGTGCCAGCAGGCACTATCCCGGACTCGAGCAGTACTTC. This chain links TRBV6-1 with TRBJ2-7; D is possibly TRBD2 (5 bases). V was trimmed by 6 bases and J by 6 bases, leaving 15 bases between them. The germline CDR1 and CDR2 sequences are MNHNS and SASEGT. This CDR3 has 13 residues.

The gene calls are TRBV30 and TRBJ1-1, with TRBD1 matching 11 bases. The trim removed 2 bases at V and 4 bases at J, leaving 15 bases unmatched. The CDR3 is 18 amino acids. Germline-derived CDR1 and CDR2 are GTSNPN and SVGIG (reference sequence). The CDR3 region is CAWSIPRTGGFFPTEAFF. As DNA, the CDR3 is TGTGCCTGGAGTATACCCCGGACAGGGGGCTTCTTCCCCACTGAAGCTTTCTTT.

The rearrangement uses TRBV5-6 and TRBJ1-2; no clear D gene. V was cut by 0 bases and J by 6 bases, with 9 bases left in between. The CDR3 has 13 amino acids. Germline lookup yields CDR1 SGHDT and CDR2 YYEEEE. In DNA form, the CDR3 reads TGTGCCAGCAGCTTGGGAGGGTCCCATGGCTACACCTTC. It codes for CASSLGGSHGYTF. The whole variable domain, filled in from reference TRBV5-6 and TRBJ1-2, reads DAGVTQSPTHLIKTRGQQVTLRCSPKSGHDTVSWYQQALGQGPQFIFQYYEEEERQRGNFPDRFSGHQFPNYSSELNVNALLLGDSALYLCASSLGGSHGYTFGSGTRLTVV.

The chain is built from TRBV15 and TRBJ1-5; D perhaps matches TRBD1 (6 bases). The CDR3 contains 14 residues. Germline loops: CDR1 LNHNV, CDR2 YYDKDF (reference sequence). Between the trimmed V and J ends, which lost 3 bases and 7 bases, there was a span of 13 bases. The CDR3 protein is CATSRGAVTQPQHF. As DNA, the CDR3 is TGTGCCACCAGCAGGGGGGCTGTTACCCAGCCCCAGCATTTT.

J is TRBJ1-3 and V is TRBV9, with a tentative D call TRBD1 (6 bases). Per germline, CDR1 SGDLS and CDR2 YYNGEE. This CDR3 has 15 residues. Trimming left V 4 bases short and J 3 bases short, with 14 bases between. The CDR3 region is CASSSGTNFGNTIYF. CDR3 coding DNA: TGTGCCAGCAGCAGCGGGACAAACTTTGGAAACACCATATATTTT.

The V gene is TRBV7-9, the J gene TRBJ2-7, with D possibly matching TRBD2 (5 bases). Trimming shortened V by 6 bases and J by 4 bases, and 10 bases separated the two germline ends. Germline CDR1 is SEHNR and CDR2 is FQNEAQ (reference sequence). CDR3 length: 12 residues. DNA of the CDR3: TGTGCCAGCAGGGGAGTCGGTTACGAGCAGTACTTC. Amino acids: CASRGVGYEQYF.

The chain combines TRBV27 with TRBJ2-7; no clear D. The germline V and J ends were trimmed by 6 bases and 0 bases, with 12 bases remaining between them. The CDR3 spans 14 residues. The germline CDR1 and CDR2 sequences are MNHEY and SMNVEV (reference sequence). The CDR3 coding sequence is TGTGCCAGCAGCCGTCAGGTTTCCTCCTACGAGCAGTACTTC. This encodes CASSRQVSSYEQYF.

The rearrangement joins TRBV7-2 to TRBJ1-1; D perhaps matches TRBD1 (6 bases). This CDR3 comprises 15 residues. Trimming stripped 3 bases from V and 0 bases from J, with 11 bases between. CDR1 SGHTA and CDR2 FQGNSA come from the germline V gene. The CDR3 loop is CASSFSTGLNTEAFF. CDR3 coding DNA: TGTGCCAGCAGCTTTTCGACAGGTCTGAACACTGAAGCTTTCTTT.

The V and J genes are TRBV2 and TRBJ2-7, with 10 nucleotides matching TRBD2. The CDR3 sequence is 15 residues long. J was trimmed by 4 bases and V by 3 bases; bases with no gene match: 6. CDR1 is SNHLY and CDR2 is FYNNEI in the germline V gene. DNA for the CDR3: TGTGCCAGCAGTGATCCGGGACTAGCGACATACGAGCAGTACTTC. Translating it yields CASSDPGLATYEQYF. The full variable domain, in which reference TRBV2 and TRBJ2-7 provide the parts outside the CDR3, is EPEVTQTPSHQVTQMGQEVILRCVPISNHLYFYWYRQILGQKVEFLVSFYNNEISEKSEIFDDQFSVERPDGSNFTLKIRSTKLEDSAMYFCASSDPGLATYEQYFGPGTRLTVT.

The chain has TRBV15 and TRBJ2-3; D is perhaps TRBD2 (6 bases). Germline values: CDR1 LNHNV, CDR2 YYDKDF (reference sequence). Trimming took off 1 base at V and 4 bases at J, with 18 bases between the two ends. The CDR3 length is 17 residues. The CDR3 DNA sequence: TGTGCCACCAGCAGAGCAAGCTTAGCGGTCCGTTCAGATACGCAGTATTTT. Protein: CATSRASLAVRSDTQYF.

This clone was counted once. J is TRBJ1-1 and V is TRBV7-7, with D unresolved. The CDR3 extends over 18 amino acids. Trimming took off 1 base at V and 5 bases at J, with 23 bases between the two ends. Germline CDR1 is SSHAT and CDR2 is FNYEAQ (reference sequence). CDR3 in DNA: TGTGCCAGCAGCTTAGGCGGCAGGATTTGGGAGGGAAAAACTGAAGCTTTCTTT. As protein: CASSLGGRIWEGKTEAFF.

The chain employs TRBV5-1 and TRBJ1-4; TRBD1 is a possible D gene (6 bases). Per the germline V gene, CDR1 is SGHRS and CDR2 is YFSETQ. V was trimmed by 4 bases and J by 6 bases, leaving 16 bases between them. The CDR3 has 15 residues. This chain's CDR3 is CASSVSGTYDEKLFF. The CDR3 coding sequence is TGCGCCAGCAGCGTTTCCGGGACATACGATGAAAAACTGTTTTTT.

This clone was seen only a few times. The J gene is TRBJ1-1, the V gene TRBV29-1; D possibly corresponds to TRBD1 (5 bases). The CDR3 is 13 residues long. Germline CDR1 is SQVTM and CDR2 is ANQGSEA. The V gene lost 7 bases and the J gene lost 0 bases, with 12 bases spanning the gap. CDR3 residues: CSGQKRMNTEAFF. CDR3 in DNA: TGCAGCGGACAGAAAAGAATGAACACTGAAGCTTTCTTT.

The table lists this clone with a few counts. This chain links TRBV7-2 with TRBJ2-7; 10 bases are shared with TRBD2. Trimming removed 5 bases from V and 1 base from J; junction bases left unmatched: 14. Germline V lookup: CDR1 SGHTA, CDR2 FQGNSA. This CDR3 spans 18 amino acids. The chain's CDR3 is CASSDRAPSSGGSYEQYF. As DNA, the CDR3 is TGTGCCAGCAGCGATAGGGCCCCGTCTAGCGGGGGTTCCTACGAGCAGTACTTC.

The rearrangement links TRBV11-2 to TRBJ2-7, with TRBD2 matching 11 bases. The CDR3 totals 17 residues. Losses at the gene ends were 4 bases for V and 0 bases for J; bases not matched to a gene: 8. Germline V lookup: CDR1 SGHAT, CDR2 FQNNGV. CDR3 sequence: CASSSRLAGTLSYEQYF. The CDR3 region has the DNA TGTGCCAGCAGCTCAAGACTAGCGGGGACCCTCTCCTACGAGCAGTACTTC.

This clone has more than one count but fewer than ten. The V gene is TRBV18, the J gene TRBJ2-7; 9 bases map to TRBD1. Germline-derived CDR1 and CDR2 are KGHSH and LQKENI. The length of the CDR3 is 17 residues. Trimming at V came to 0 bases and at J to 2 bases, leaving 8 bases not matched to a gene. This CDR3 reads CASSPPLSGQGPYEQYF. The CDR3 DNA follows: TGTGCCAGCTCACCACCCTTGTCGGGACAGGGTCCCTACGAGCAGTACTTC.

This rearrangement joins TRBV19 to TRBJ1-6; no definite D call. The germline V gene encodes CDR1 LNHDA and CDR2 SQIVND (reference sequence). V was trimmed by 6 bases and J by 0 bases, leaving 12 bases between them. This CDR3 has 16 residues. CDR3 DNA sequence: TGTGCCAGTAGCCCGAGAGGAAGCTCCTATAATTCACCCCTCCACTTT. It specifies CASSPRGSSYNSPLHF.

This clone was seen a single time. The CDR3 DNA is TGTGCCAGCAGCTCGTGGAGATGGGCTGGGGCCAACGTCCTGACTTTC. Amino acids: CASSSWRWAGANVLTF. The chain carries TRBV5-8 and TRBJ2-6, with D unclear. V lost 3 bases to trimming and J lost 2 bases, with 12 bases between them. Per germline, CDR1 SGHTS and CDR2 YDEGEE. The CDR3 spans 16 residues. The full variable domain, with the rest looked up from reference TRBV5-8 and TRBJ2-6, is EAGVTQSPTHLIKTRGQQATLRCSPISGHTSVYWYQQALGLGLQFLLWYDEGEERNRGNFPPRFSGRQFPNYSSELNVNALELEDSALYLCASSSWRWAGANVLTFGAGSRLTVL.

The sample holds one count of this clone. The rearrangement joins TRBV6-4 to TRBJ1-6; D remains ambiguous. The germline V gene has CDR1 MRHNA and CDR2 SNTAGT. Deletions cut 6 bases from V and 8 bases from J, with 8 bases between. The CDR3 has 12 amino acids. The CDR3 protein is CASSGIDSPLHF. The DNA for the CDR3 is TGTGCCAGCAGCGGGATCGATTCACCCCTCCACTTT.